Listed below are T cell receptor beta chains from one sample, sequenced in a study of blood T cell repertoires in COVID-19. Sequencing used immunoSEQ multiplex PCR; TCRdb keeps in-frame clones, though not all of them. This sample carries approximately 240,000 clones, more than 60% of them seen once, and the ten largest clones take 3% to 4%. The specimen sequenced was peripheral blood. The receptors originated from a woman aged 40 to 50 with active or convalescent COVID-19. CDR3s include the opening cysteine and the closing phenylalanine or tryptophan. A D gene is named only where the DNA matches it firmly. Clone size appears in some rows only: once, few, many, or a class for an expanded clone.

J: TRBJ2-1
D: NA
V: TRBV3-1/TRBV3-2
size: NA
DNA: TGTGCCAGCAGCCCCACAGGGTACAATGAGCAGTTCTTC
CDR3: CASSPTGYNEQFF

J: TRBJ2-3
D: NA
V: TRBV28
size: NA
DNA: TGTGCCAGCAGTTTATTGAGGACTAGCACAGATACGCAGTATTTT
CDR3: CASSLLRTSTDTQYF

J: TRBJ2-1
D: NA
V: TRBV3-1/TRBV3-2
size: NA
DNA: TGTGCCAGCAGCCAAACGGTCCAAAACAATGAGCAGTTCTTC
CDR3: CASSQTVQNNEQFF

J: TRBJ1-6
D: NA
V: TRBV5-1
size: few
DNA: TGCGCCAGCAGCTTCAATACTCCGGGGAATTCACCCCTCCACTTT
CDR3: CASSFNTPGNSPLHF

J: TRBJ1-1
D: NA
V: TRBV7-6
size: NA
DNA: TGTGCCAGCAGCAAAGGGGGGGGCTCGAACACTGAAGCTTTCTTT
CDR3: CASSKGGGSNTEAFF

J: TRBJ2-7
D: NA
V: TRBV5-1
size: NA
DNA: TGCGCCAGCAGGGAAGGGGGAGGGTCCTACGAGCAGTACTTC
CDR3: CASREGGGSYEQYF

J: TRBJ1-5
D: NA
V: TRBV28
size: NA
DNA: TGTGCCAGCAGCCGAATGCAGGGGACGGGCCAGCCCCAGCATTTT
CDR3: CASSRMQGTGQPQHF

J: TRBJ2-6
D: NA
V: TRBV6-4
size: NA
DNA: TGTGCCAGCAGTGCTGAGGGCGACGGGGCCAACGTCCTGACTTTC
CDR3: CASSAEGDGANVLTF

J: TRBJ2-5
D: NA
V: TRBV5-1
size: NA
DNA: TGCGCCAGCAGCTTGGGCAAACCCCTCAGGGAGACCCAGTACTTC
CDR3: CASSLGKPLRETQYF

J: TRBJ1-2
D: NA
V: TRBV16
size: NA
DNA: TGTGCCAGCAGCCAATTCCAGGCTCAGGGCTACACCTTC
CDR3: CASSQFQAQGYTF

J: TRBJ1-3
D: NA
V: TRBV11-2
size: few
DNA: TGTGCCAGCAGCTTCGGGATCTCTGGAAACACCATATATTTT
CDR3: CASSFGISGNTIYF

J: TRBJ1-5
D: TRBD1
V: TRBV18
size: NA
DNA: TGTGCCAGCTCACCCGGGACAGGGGGGAATCAGCCCCAGCATTTT
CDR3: CASSPGTGGNQPQHF

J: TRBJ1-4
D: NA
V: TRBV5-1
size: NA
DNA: TGCGCCAGCAGCCTCCGGGGTGAAAAACTGTTTTTT
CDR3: CASSLRGEKLFF

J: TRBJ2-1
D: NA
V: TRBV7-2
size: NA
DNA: TGTGCCAGCAGCAAACAGGGAAACACCTACAATGAGCAGTTCTTC
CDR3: CASSKQGNTYNEQFF

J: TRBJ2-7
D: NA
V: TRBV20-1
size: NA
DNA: TGCAGTGCCAGTGGCGGGGCAGCCAGCTCCTACGAGCAGTACTTC
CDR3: CSASGGAASSYEQYF

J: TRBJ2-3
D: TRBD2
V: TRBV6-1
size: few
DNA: TGTGCCAGCAGTGCCCTAGGACTAGCTCTGACAGATACGCAGTATTTT
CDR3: CASSALGLALTDTQYF

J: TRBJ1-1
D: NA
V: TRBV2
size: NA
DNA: TGTGCCAGCAGTGATCAACGGGGGGCTTGGACTGAAGCTTTCTTT
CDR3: CASSDQRGAWTEAFF

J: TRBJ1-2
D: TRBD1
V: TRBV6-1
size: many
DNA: TGTGCCAGCAGTGAAGTATCGGGGCGACAGGGTGATGGCTACACCTTC
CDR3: CASSEVSGRQGDGYTF

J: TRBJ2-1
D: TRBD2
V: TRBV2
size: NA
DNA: TGTGCCAGCACGTGGCGGGGGGGCCTGAATGAGCAGTTCTTC
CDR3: CASTWRGGLNEQFF

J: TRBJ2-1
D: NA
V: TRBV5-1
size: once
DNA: TGCGCCAGCAGCTTGGCCGACAGTTCGGAGTTCTTC
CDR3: CASSLADSSEFF

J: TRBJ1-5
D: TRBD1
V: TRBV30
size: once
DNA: TGTGCCTGGAGCTCGGGACAGGGATTGAGCAATCAGCCCCAGCATTTT
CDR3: CAWSSGQGLSNQPQHF

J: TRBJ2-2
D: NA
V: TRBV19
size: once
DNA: TGTGCCAGTAGTATTTGGGGGGACAGTTCACCCGGGGAGCTGTTTTTT
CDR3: CASSIWGDSSPGELFF

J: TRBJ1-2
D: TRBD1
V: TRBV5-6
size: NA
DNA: TGTGCCAGCAGCTCCCGACAGGGGGGTAACTATGGCTACACCTTC
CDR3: CASSSRQGGNYGYTF

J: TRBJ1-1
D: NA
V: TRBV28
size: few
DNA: TGTGCCAGCAAGATGATCGGGGATTTTGGTTTCGACACTGAAGCTTTCTTT
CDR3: CASKMIGDFGFDTEAFF

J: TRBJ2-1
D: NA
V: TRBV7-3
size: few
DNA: TGTGCCAGCAGCTTAAACGCAGGGGAAGGGGAGCAGTTCTTC
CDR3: CASSLNAGEGEQFF

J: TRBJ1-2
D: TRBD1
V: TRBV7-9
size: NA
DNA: TGTGCCAGCAGCTTAGCAGGGGGCGCGGTAGGCTACACCTTC
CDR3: CASSLAGGAVGYTF

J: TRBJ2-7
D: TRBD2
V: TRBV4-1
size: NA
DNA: TGCGCCAGCAGCCCTAGCGGGGGGGCCGCCTACGAGCAGTACTTC
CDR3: CASSPSGGAAYEQYF

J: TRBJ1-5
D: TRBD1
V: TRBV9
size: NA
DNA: TGTGCCAGCGCGTCGGGGACAGGGGCCCTCGAACAGCCCCAGCATTTT
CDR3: CASASGTGALEQPQHF

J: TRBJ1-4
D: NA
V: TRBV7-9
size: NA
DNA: TGTGCCAGCAGCTTACGCTCGCGGGCAACTAATGAAAAACTGTTTTTT
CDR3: CASSLRSRATNEKLFF

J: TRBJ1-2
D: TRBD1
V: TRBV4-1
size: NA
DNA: TGCGCCAGCAGCCAAGAGGGGACAGGCCCTGGCGGGGGCTACACCTTC
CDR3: CASSQEGTGPGGGYTF

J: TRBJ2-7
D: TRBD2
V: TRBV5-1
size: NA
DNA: TGCGCCAGCAGCTTTAGCGGGGACTACGAGCAGTACTTC
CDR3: CASSFSGDYEQYF

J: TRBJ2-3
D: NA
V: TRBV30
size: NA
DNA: TGTGCCTGGACCCTCAATTGGGCAGCTTCAATCACAGATACGCAGTATTTT
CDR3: CAWTLNWAASITDTQYF

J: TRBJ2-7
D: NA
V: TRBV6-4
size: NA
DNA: TGTGCCAGCAGTGAAGGGGCAGGGGTGAACAACGAGCAGTACTTC
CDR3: CASSEGAGVNNEQYF

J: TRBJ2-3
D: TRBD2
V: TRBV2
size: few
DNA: TGTGCCAGCAACCTACTAGCGGGGGGGGCAGATACGCAGTATTTT
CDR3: CASNLLAGGADTQYF

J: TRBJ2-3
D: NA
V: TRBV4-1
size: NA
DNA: TGCGCCAGCAGCTTCCCCCAGGGTGCGCAGTATTTT
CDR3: CASSFPQGAQYF

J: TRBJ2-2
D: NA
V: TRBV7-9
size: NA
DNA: TGTGCCAGCAAGAAACAGGGTGACGGGGAGCTGTTTTTT
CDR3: CASKKQGDGELFF

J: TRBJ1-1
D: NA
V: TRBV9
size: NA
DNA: TGTGCCAGCAGCGTAGAAGGGGTGTGGGACACTGAAGCTTTCTTT
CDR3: CASSVEGVWDTEAFF

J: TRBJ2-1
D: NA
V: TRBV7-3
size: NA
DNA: TGTGCCAGCAGCCCCCACAGAGACCTGTACAATGAGCAGTTCTTC
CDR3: CASSPHRDLYNEQFF

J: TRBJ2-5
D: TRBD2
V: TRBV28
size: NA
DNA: TGTGCCAGCACCCGTCTAGCGGGGGGGCAAGAGACCCAGTACTTC
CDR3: CASTRLAGGQETQYF

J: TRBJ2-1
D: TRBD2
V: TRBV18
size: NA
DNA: TGTGCCAGCTCACCCCTAGCGGGGGACCCAGTTGAGCAGTTCTTC
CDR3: CASSPLAGDPVEQFF

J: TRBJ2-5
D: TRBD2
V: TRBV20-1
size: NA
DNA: TGCAGTGCTAGTCCAGCGGGGGGTCCGGGGACCCAGTACTTC
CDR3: CSASPAGGPGTQYF

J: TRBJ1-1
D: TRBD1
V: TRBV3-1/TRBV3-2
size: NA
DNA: TGTGCCAGCACCTTGACCCCCGGGACAGGAGCTTTCTTT
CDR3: CASTLTPGTGAFF

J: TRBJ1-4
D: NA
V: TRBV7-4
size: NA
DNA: TGTGCCAGCAGCTTATCGAGGTATGGGGAAAAACTGTTTTTT
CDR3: CASSLSRYGEKLFF

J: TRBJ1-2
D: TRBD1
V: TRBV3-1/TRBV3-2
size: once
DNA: TGTGCCAGCAGCAACCTTTTGACAGGGTTTTATGGCTACACCTTC
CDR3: CASSNLLTGFYGYTF

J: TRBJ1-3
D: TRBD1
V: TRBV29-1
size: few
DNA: TGCAGCGCAGCGCCAGGGGGTGGAAACACCATATATTTT
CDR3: CSAAPGGGNTIYF

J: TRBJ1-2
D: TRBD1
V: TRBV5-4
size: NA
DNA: TGTGCCAGCAGCTCAGACAGGGGAGGCTATGGCTACACCTTC
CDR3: CASSSDRGGYGYTF

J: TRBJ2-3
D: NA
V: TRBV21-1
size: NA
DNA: TGTGCCAGCAGCAGGCCGCCTCTAGCGGGGGAAAGCACAGATACGCAGTATTTT
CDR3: CASSRPPLAGESTDTQYF

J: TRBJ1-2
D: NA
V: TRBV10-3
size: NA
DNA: TGTGCCATCAGTGACCTGGGGGCAGAATATGGCTACACCTTC
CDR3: CAISDLGAEYGYTF

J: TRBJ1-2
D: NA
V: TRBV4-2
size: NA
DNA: TGTGCCAGCAGCGGGGCCCTTGTGGGCTACACCTTC
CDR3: CASSGALVGYTF

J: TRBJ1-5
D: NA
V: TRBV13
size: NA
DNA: TGTGCCAGCAGCTTAGGCGGGACTGAGGGGTATAGCAATCAGCCCCAGCATTTT
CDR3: CASSLGGTEGYSNQPQHF

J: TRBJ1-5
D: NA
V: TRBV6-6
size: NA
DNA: TGTGCCAGCAGTTATCAGGATCAGCCCCAGCATTTT
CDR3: CASSYQDQPQHF